The source of this TCR beta chain is a study of blood T cell repertoires in COVID-19. Study-level information: The samples span acute and convalescent COVID-19 from the United States, Italy and Spain.

Clones were read by immunoSEQ multiplex PCR, and TCRdb kept only the in-frame ones, dropping some. The repertoire has roughly 240,000 clones, 83% of them found once; the top ten carry 3.6%. A COVID-19 case was met by exposed participants within 2 weeks before study entry. Per germline, CDR1 KGHSH and CDR2 LQKENI. J lost 7 bases, V lost 0 bases, and 3 bases had no gene match. The CDR3 is 17 residues long. The origin of this receptor is a woman in her forties who had been exposed to COVID-19. Sequenced input: PBMCs or T cells enriched from blood (not recorded which). V gene TRBV18 combines with J gene TRBJ2-1, with 16 nucleotides matching TRBD2. The CDR3 region has the DNA TGTGCCAGCTCACCACCCGGGACTAGCGGGGGGGGAAATGAGCAGTTCTTC. Its translation is CASSPPGTSGGGNEQFF.